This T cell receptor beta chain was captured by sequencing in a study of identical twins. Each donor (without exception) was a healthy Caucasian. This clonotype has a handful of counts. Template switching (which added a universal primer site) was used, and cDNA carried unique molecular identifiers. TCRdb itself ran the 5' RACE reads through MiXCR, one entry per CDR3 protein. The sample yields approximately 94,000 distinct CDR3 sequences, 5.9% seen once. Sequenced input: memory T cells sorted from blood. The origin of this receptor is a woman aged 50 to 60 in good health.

The CDR3 here is CSARDARTSGGQAYEQYF. CDR3 nucleotides: TGCAGTGCTAGAGACGCCCGAACTAGCGGGGGACAAGCCTACGAGCAGTACTTC. The rearrangement joins TRBV20-1 to TRBJ2-7, with 11 nucleotides matching TRBD2. The germline V gene has CDR1 DFQATT and CDR2 SNEGSKA (reference sequence). The CDR3 extends over 18 amino acids. V lost 0 bases, J lost 2 bases, and 12 bases stayed unmatched.